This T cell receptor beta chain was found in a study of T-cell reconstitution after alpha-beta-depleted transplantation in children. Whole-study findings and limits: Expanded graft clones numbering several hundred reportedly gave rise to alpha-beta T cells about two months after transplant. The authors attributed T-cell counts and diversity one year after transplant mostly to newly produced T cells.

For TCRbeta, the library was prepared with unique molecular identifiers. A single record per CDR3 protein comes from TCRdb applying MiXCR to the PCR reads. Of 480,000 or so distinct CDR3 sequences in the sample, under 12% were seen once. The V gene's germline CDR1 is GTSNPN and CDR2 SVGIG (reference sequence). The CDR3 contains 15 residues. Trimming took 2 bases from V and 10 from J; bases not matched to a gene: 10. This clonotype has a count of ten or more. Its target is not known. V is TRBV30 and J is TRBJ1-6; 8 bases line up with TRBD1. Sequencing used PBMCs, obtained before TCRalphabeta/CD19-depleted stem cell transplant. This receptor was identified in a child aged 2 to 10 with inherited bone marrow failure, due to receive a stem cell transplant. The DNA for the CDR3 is TGTGCCTGGAGTCGTCTCAGGGGGCGCCGGTCACCCCTCCACTTT. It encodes CAWSRLRGRRSPLHF. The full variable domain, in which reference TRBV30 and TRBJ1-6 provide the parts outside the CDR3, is SQTIHQWPATLVQPVGSPLSLECTVEGTSNPNLYWYRQAAGRGLQLLFYSVGIGQISSEVPQNLSASRPQDRQFILSSKKLLLSDSGFYLCAWSRLRGRRSPLHFGNGTRLTVT.